Given below is one TCR beta chain in context. As yet, its antigen is unknown. The sample is drawn from a study of T-cell reconstitution after alpha-beta-depleted transplantation in children. The TCRbeta library incorporated unique molecular identifiers. TCRdb processed the PCR reads anew with MiXCR; each CDR3 protein has one entry. The sample includes some 450,000 distinct CDR3 sequences, 43% of them seen just once. Study findings and constraints: Certain patients had high TCRbeta diversity at day 60, and it came from recipient T cells and thymic progenitors that survived.

This CDR3 contains 15 residues. Germline CDR1 reads LNHDA; CDR2 reads SQIVND (reference sequence). Between the trimmed V and J ends, which lost 1 base and 1 base, there was a span of 5 bases. This sequence originates from a girl aged 2-10 years with aplastic anemia, due to receive a stem cell transplant. The V call is TRBV19, the J call TRBJ2-6; D is unclear. The starting material was PBMCs, obtained before TCRalphabeta/CD19-depleted stem cell transplant. CDR3 nucleotides: TGTGCCAGTAGTATAGCCGGGTCTGGGGCCAACGTCCTGACTTTC. Protein product: CASSIAGSGANVLTF.